The 2 T cell receptor beta chains presented below share a single source sample, sequenced in a study of blood T cell repertoires in COVID-19. TCRdb's copy holds only in-frame clones and misses some; the assay was immunoSEQ multiplex PCR. The repertoire holds under 150,000 clones, about 80% seen once, with approximately 3.9% in the top ten. Source material: peripheral blood. Every receptor here comes from a woman aged 55-69 years with acute or convalescent COVID-19.

The CDR3 reads CASSPGLAGGALGEQFF. CDR3 sequence (DNA): TGTGCCAGCAGTCCCGGACTAGCGGGAGGGGCGTTGGGTGAGCAGTTCTTC. The chain joins TRBV28 to TRBJ2-1; 15 positions match TRBD2. Per the germline V gene, CDR1 is MDHEN and CDR2 is SYDVKM. The CDR3 length is 17 residues. With 5 bases clipped from V and 9 bases from J, the junction kept 11 bases outside the gene matches.

In its sample, this clone was seen once. V and J are TRBV5-1 and TRBJ2-2; D perhaps matches TRBD2 (6 bases). The CDR3 covers 14 residues. Germline V gene lookup returns CDR1 SGHRS and CDR2 YFSETQ. Trimming pared 0 bases from V and 4 bases from J, leaving 7 bases between. Here the CDR3 DNA reads TGCGCCAGCAGCTTGGTGGAGGGCACCGGGGAGCTGTTTTTT. Amino acid sequence: CASSLVEGTGELFF. Variable domain in full (rest from reference TRBV5-1 and TRBJ2-2): KAGVTQTPRYLIKTRGQQVTLSCSPISGHRSVSWYQQTPGQGLQFLFEYFSETQRNKGNFPGRFSGRQFSNSRSEMNVSTLELGDSALYLCASSLVEGTGELFFGEGSRLTVL.